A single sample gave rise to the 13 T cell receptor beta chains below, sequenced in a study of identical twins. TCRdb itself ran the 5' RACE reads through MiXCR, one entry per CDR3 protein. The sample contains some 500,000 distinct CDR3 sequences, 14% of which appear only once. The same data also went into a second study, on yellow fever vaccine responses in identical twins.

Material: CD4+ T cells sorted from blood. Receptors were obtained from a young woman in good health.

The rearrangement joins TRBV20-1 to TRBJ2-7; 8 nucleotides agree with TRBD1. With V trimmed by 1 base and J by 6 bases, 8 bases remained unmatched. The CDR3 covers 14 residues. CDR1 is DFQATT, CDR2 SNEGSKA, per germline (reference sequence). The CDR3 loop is CSARGLRGLIEQYF. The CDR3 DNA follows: TGCAGTGCTAGAGGTCTCAGGGGGCTGATCGAGCAGTACTTC.

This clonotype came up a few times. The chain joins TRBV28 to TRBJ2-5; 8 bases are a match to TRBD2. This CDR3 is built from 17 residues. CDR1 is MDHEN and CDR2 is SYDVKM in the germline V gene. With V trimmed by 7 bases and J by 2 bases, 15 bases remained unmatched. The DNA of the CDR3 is TGTGCCAGCAACCCAGATCCCACTTTAGCGGGACAAGAGACCCAGTACTTC. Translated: CASNPDPTLAGQETQYF. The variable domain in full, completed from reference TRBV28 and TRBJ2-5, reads DVKVTQSSRYLVKRTGEKVFLECVQDMDHENMFWYRQDPGLGLRLIYFSYDVKMKEKGDIPEGYSVSREKKERFSLILESASTNQTSMYLCASNPDPTLAGQETQYFGPGTRLLVL.

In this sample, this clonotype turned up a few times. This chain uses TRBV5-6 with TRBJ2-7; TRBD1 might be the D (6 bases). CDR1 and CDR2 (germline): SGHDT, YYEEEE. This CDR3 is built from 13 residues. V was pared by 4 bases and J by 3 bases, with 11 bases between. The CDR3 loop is CASSRQDFYEQYF. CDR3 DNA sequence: TGTGCCAGCAGCCGACAGGATTTCTACGAGCAGTACTTC.

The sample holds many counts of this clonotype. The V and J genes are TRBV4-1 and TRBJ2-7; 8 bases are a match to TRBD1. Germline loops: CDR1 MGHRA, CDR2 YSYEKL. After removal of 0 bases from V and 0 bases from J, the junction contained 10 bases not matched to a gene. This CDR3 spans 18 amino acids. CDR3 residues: CASSQERGTGLDSYEQYF. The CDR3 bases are TGCGCCAGCAGCCAAGAGAGAGGGACAGGCCTTGACTCCTACGAGCAGTACTTC.

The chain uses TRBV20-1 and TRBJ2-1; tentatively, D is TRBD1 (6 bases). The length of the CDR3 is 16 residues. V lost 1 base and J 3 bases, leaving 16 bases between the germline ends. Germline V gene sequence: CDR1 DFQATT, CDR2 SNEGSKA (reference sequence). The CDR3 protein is CSARVAGARSYNEQFF. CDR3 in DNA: TGCAGTGCTAGAGTCGCAGGGGCCCGTAGCTACAATGAGCAGTTCTTC.

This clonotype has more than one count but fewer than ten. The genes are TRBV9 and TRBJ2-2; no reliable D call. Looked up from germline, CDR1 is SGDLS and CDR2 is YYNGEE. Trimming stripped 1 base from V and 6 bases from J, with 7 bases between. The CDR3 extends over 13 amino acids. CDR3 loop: CASSVLNAGELFF. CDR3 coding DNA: TGTGCCAGCAGCGTACTAAACGCCGGGGAGCTGTTTTTT.

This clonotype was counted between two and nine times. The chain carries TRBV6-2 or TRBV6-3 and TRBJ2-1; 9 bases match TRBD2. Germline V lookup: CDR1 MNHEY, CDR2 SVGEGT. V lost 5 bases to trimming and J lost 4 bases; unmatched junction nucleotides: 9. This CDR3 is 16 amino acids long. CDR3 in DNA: TGTGCCAGCAGTCAACGTTTGACTAGCGGTTACAATGAGCAGTTCTTC. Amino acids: CASSQRLTSGYNEQFF.

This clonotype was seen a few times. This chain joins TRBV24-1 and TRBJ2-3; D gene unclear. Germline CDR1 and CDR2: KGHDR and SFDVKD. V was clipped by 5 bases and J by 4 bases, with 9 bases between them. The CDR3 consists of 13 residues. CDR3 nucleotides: TGTGCCACCAGTGCAACTCAACCAGATACGCAGTATTTT. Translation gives CATSATQPDTQYF.

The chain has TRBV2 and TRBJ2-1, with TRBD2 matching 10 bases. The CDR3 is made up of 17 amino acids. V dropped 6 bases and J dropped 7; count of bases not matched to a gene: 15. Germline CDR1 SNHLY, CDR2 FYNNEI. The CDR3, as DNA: TGTGCCAGCAGCCCTATCAGACTAGCGGGCCAGGCGAATGAGCAGTTCTTC. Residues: CASSPIRLAGQANEQFF.

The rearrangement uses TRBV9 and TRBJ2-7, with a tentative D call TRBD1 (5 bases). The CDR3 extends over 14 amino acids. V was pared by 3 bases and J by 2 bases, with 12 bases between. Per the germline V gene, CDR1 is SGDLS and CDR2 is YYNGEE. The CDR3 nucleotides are TGTGCCAGCAGCGAGAGACAGCGAACCTACGAGCAGTACTTC. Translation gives CASSERQRTYEQYF. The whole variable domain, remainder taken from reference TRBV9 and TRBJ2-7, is DSGVTQTPKHLITATGQRVTLRCSPRSGDLSVYWYQQSLDQGLQFLIQYYNGEERAKGNILERFSAQQFPDLHSELNLSSLELGDSALYFCASSERQRTYEQYFGPGTRLTVT.

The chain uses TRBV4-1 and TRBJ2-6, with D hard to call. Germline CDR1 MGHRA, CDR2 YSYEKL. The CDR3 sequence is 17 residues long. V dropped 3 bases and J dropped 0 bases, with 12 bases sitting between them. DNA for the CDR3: TGCGCCAGCAGCCACTGGGAAAGGAACTCTGGGGCCAACGTCCTGACTTTC. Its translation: CASSHWERNSGANVLTF.

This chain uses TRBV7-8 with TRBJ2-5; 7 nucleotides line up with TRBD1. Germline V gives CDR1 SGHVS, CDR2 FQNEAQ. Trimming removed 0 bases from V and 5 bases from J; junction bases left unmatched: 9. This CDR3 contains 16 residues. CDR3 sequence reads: CASSLAQGQSWETQYF. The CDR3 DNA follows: TGTGCCAGCAGCTTAGCTCAGGGACAGTCTTGGGAGACCCAGTACTTC.

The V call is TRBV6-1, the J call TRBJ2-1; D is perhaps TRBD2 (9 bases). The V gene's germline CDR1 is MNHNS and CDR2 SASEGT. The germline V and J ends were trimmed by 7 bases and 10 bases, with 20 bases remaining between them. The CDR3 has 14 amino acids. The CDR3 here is CASTVPSGTGEQFF. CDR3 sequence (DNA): TGTGCCAGCACCGTACCTAGCGGGACAGGCGAGCAGTTCTTC.